The 22 T cell receptor beta chains presented below share a single source sample, sequenced in a study of cytomegalovirus exposure and HLA in healthy donors. The PCR ran on 60 Vbeta and 13 Jbeta primers. Method: immunoSEQ multiplex PCR; TCRdb's copy keeps in-frame clones and lacks some. This sample yields 150,000 to 200,000 clones, of which 65% to 70% are seen a single time; just under 4.5% belongs to the top ten. The specimen sequenced was PBMCs. Receptors were obtained from a woman between 18 and 30 years old in good health and CMV-seropositive.

This clone was recorded once. This chain uses TRBV30 with TRBJ1-2; 10 bases are a match to TRBD1. Trimming took 0 bases from V and 7 from J; bases not matched to a gene: 11. The length of the CDR3 is 16 residues. CDR1 GTSNPN and CDR2 SVGIG come from the germline V gene (reference sequence). The CDR3 nucleotides read TGTGCCTGGAGTGTACACGGGACAGGGGTTCCCGGTGGCTACACCTTC. This translates into CAWSVHGTGVPGGYTF.

Here the CDR3 reads CASRSGAETSGELFF. CDR3 DNA sequence: TGTGCCAGCAGGAGCGGGGCCGAAACCAGCGGGGAGCTGTTTTTT. The V and J genes are TRBV5-4 and TRBJ2-2, with 7 bases that match TRBD2. Per germline, CDR1 SGHNT and CDR2 YYREEE (reference sequence). With V trimmed by 5 bases and J by 7 bases, 11 bases remained unmatched. The CDR3 contains 15 residues. The full variable domain, its missing parts supplied by reference TRBV5-4 and TRBJ2-2, is ETGVTQSPTHLIKTRGQQVTLRCSSQSGHNTVSWYQQALGQGPQFIFQYYREEENGRGNFPPRFSGLQFPNYSSELNVNALELDDSALYLCASRSGAETSGELFFGEGSRLTVL.

The genes are TRBV5-1 and TRBJ2-1, with D perhaps TRBD2 (6 bases). This CDR3 has 15 amino acids. Between the trimmed V and J ends, which lost 4 bases and 2 bases, there was a span of 13 bases. CDR1 is SGHRS and CDR2 is YFSETQ in the germline V gene. The CDR3 region has the DNA TGCGCCAGCAGCATAGCTAGCGCTACCTACAATGAGCAGTTCTTC. The encoded protein is CASSIASATYNEQFF.

Only one count was recorded for this clone. The V and J genes are TRBV7-8 and TRBJ2-7; maybe TRBD2 (5 bases). The CDR3 has 15 residues. The germline CDR1 and CDR2 sequences are SGHVS and FQNEAQ. Trimming took off 5 bases at V and 0 bases at J, with 14 bases between the two ends. CDR3 in DNA: TGTGCCAGCAGCATAAGGACTGATCGCTCCTACGAGCAGTACTTC. This translates into CASSIRTDRSYEQYF.

The chain combines TRBV6-1 with TRBJ1-4; D is perhaps TRBD1 (6 bases). The CDR3 consists of 16 residues. The V gene's germline CDR1 is MNHNS and CDR2 SASEGT. Trimming stripped 2 bases from V and 0 bases from J, with 10 bases between. The CDR3: CASSETGTATNEKLFF. CDR3 nucleotide sequence: TGTGCCAGCAGTGAAACAGGGACCGCAACTAATGAAAAACTGTTTTTT.

The chain is built from TRBV5-1 and TRBJ1-2, with 12 bases matching TRBD1. The CDR3 sequence is 15 residues long. CDR1 is SGHRS, CDR2 YFSETQ, per germline. The V and J ends lost 4 bases and 5 bases, in that order; junction bases with no gene match: 6. CDR3 amino acids: CASSKPGQGAYGYTF. In nucleotides, the CDR3 is TGCGCCAGCAGCAAGCCGGGACAGGGGGCGTATGGCTACACCTTC.

V is TRBV27 and J is TRBJ2-1; D perhaps matches TRBD1 (6 bases). The CDR3 sequence is 12 residues long. Between the trimmed V and J ends, which lost 5 bases and 7 bases, there was a span of 9 bases. The V gene's germline CDR1 is MNHEY and CDR2 SMNVEV (reference sequence). For the CDR3, the DNA is TGTGCCAGCAGTATTAGGGGGAATGAGCAGTTCTTC. It codes for CASSIRGNEQFF.

The V and J genes are TRBV11-3 and TRBJ1-1; 7 nucleotides line up with TRBD1. Germline assignment: CDR1 SGHNT and CDR2 YENEEA. J was trimmed by 11 bases and V by 4 bases; bases with no gene match: 10. This CDR3 region has 13 residues. The CDR3 coding sequence is TGTGCCAGCAGCTCGGGACAGACTTACTCGGCTTTCTTT. Translation gives CASSSGQTYSAFF. Full variable domain (rest looked up from reference TRBV11-3 and TRBJ1-1): EAGVVQSPRYKIIEKKQPVAFWCNPISGHNTLYWYLQNLGQGPELLIRYENEEAVDDSQLPKDRFSAERLKGVDSTLKIQPAELGDSAVYLCASSSGQTYSAFFGQGTRLTVV.

The rearrangement joins TRBV6-5 to TRBJ1-5; D ambiguous. The CDR3 loop spans 13 amino acids. Germline V CDR1 and CDR2: MNHEY, SVGAGI. The V gene lost 6 bases and the J gene lost 4 bases, with 10 bases spanning the gap. DNA for the CDR3: TGTGCCAGCAGCTGGACTTTAAATCAGCCCCAGCATTTT. Translating gives CASSWTLNQPQHF.

The chain combines TRBV19 with TRBJ2-5; D perhaps matches TRBD1 (5 bases). The CDR3 is made up of 18 amino acids. The germline V gene encodes CDR1 LNHDA and CDR2 SQIVND (reference sequence). V was pared by 3 bases and J by 0 bases, with 20 bases between. The CDR3 coding sequence is TGTGCCAGTAGTATGGGGCAGGGCCGCCGCCGGTACCAAGAGACCCAGTACTTC. Residues: CASSMGQGRRRYQETQYF.

This clone was observed a few times. The gene calls are TRBV6-5 and TRBJ1-1; unclear D gene. Germline lookup yields CDR1 MNHEY and CDR2 SVGAGI. The ends were cut back, 10 bases at V and 0 bases at J, with 12 bases in the middle. The CDR3 is made up of 13 amino acids. CDR3 in DNA: TGTGCCACCCACGCAGGCATGAACACTGAAGCTTTCTTT. Protein: CATHAGMNTEAFF.

This clone was seen a handful of times. This chain links TRBV7-3 with TRBJ1-2; D perhaps matches TRBD1 (5 bases). The V gene lost 0 bases and the J gene lost 3 bases, with 5 bases spanning the gap. This CDR3 region has 13 residues. Germline CDR1 is SGHTA and CDR2 is FQGTGA. CDR3 nucleotides: TGTGCCAGCAGCTTAACAGGGGACTATGGCTACACCTTC. This encodes CASSLTGDYGYTF.

The J gene is TRBJ2-5, the V gene TRBV5-1; possible D gene TRBD1, 8 bases. The germline V and J ends were trimmed by 0 bases and 4 bases, with 13 bases remaining between them. The CDR3 length is 15 residues. Looked up from germline, CDR1 is SGHRS and CDR2 is YFSETQ. CDR3 loop: CASSLGTGRVETQYF. Here the CDR3 DNA reads TGCGCCAGCAGCTTGGGGACAGGGAGGGTAGAGACCCAGTACTTC.

This clone showed up just once. This chain uses TRBV14 with TRBJ2-7, with 11 positions matching TRBD1. Germline-derived CDR1 and CDR2 are SGHDN and FVKESK. This CDR3 has 15 residues. Losses at the gene ends were 2 bases for V and 3 bases for J; bases not matched to a gene: 3. CDR3 loop: CASSQRTGGFYEQYF. The DNA of the CDR3 is TGTGCCAGCAGCCAAAGGACAGGGGGCTTCTACGAGCAGTACTTC.

This clone occurred a few times. V gene TRBV7-9 combines with J gene TRBJ1-1; D call uncertain. Trimming removed 5 bases at V and 2 bases at J, with 12 bases between. Germline CDR1 is SEHNR and CDR2 is FQNEAQ (reference sequence). This CDR3 is 14 amino acids long. Here the CDR3 DNA reads TGTGCCAGCAGCATCGATATCACAAACACTGAAGCTTTCTTT. Protein product: CASSIDITNTEAFF.

The rearrangement joins TRBV7-9 to TRBJ2-3, with D tentatively TRBD2 (6 bases). CDR1 is SEHNR, CDR2 FQNEAQ, per germline (reference sequence). This CDR3 spans 16 amino acids. V shed 0 bases and J shed 0 bases, with 10 bases lying between them. The CDR3 nucleotides are TGTGCCAGCAGCTTAGCCCTAGCGTTGAGCACAGATACGCAGTATTTT. Translated, it gives CASSLALALSTDTQYF. The entire variable domain, with the rest obtained from reference TRBV7-9 and TRBJ2-3, is as follows: DTGVSQNPRHKITKRGQNVTFRCDPISEHNRLYWYRQTLGQGPEFLTYFQNEAQLEKSRLLSDRFSAERPKGSFSTLEIQRTEQGDSAMYLCASSLALALSTDTQYFGPGTRLTVL.

The rearrangement joins TRBV4-2 to TRBJ2-7; 11 bases agree with TRBD2. The germline V gene encodes CDR1 LGHNA and CDR2 YNFKEQ. This CDR3 is 16 amino acids long. V dropped 3 bases and J dropped 4; count of bases not matched to a gene: 8. The CDR3 region has the DNA TGTGCCAGCAGCCAGGCCGGGACTAGCGGAGTGTACGAGCAGTACTTC. Translated, it gives CASSQAGTSGVYEQYF.

The chain employs TRBV4-2 and TRBJ1-4; D unclear. Trimming took off 1 base at V and 14 bases at J, with 17 bases between the two ends. This CDR3 is built from 14 residues. Germline V gene data show CDR1 as LGHNA and CDR2 as YNFKEQ. The DNA for the CDR3 is TGTGCCAGCAGCCAAGTGATTAGGCTGGGAGATCTGTTTTTT. It specifies CASSQVIRLGDLFF.

This clone was seen only a few times. The V call is TRBV28, the J call TRBJ1-1; 7 nucleotides align to TRBD1. Per the germline V gene, CDR1 is MDHEN and CDR2 is SYDVKM. J was trimmed by 3 bases and V by 6 bases; bases with no gene match: 10. The length of the CDR3 is 15 residues. DNA for the CDR3: TGTGCCAGCAGCCAAAGGCCAGGGGGATACACTGAAGCTTTCTTT. Translation gives CASSQRPGGYTEAFF.

The chain links TRBV6-5 to TRBJ1-3; 7 bases match TRBD1. The CDR3 sequence is 14 residues long. V trimming: 6 bases; J trimming: 6 bases; junction bases outside the gene matches: 8. The germline CDR1 and CDR2 sequences are MNHEY and SVGAGI. This chain's CDR3 is CASSLDRVENTIYF. In nucleotides, the CDR3 is TGTGCCAGCAGCTTAGACAGGGTTGAAAACACCATATATTTT.

This clone was recorded once. The rearrangement joins TRBV7-9 to TRBJ2-3; possible D gene TRBD1, 5 bases. V gave up 6 bases and J gave up 3 bases, with 10 bases separating them. The CDR3 runs to 13 residues. Germline-derived CDR1 and CDR2 are SEHNR and FQNEAQ (reference sequence). The CDR3: CASRRQLTDTQYF. In DNA, the CDR3 is TGTGCCAGCAGAAGACAGCTAACAGATACGCAGTATTTT. Combining the CDR3 with reference TRBV7-9 and TRBJ2-3 gives the whole variable domain DTGVSQNPRHKITKRGQNVTFRCDPISEHNRLYWYRQTLGQGPEFLTYFQNEAQLEKSRLLSDRFSAERPKGSFSTLEIQRTEQGDSAMYLCASRRQLTDTQYFGPGTRLTVL.

The V call is TRBV9, the J call TRBJ1-3; the D gene is possibly TRBD1 (5 bases). CDR3 length: 16 amino acids. V lost 10 bases and J 0 bases, leaving 20 bases between the germline ends. From germline, CDR1 is SGDLS and CDR2 YYNGEE. The CDR3 reads CAGTSTAFYSGNTIYF. In nucleotides, the CDR3 is TGTGCCGGAACATCGACAGCCTTCTACTCTGGAAACACCATATATTTT.